One and the same sample provided the 10 T cell receptor beta chains below, sequenced in a study of cytomegalovirus exposure and HLA in healthy donors. PCR was performed using 60 Vbeta and 13 Jbeta primers. This table comes from immunoSEQ multiplex PCR, and its TCRdb copy is limited to in-frame clones, with some not included. The sample contains around 120,000 clones, approximately 15% of which appear only once. Sample: PBMCs. Receptors were obtained from a woman between 18 and 30 years old in good health and CMV-seronegative.

This clone was detected only a few times. The chain uses TRBV5-1 and TRBJ2-7, with 7 bases fitting TRBD1. Germline values: CDR1 SGHRS, CDR2 YFSETQ. The J segment lost 2 bases and the V segment lost 3 bases, leaving 5 bases of the junction unmatched. The CDR3 loop spans 14 amino acids. This chain's CDR3 is CASSSQTGPYEQYF. CDR3 DNA sequence: TGCGCCAGCAGCTCACAGACAGGGCCCTACGAGCAGTACTTC. The full variable domain, rest sourced from reference TRBV5-1 and TRBJ2-7, is KAGVTQTPRYLIKTRGQQVTLSCSPISGHRSVSWYQQTPGQGLQFLFEYFSETQRNKGNFPGRFSGRQFSNSRSEMNVSTLELGDSALYLCASSSQTGPYEQYFGPGTRLTVT.

This clone was counted only a few times. This chain uses TRBV30 with TRBJ2-3, with unresolved D. V was shortened by 0 bases and J by 3 bases, with 4 bases between the two germline ends. The CDR3 has 12 residues. The germline V gene encodes CDR1 GTSNPN and CDR2 SVGIG (reference sequence). The CDR3 DNA sequence: TGTGCCTGGAGTGTCGGGACAGATACGCAGTATTTT. Translation: CAWSVGTDTQYF.

The chain joins TRBV6-1 to TRBJ2-3; D possibly corresponds to TRBD1 (5 bases). Germline V gives CDR1 MNHNS, CDR2 SASEGT. The V end lost 0 bases, the J end lost 9 bases, and 16 bases lay between the germline ends. The CDR3 spans 15 residues. CDR3 residues: CASSEAQLGWGTQYF. DNA of the CDR3: TGTGCCAGCAGTGAAGCGCAGCTGGGGTGGGGCACGCAGTATTTT.

V usage is TRBV10-3 and J usage is TRBJ2-3; possible D gene TRBD2, 5 bases. The CDR3 extends over 15 amino acids. Trimming took off 0 bases at V and 1 base at J, with 8 bases between the two ends. Per germline, CDR1 ENHRY and CDR2 SYGVKD. As DNA, the CDR3 is TGTGCCATCAGTGAGTCTGGGAGACGCACAGATACGCAGTATTTT. This encodes CAISESGRRTDTQYF.

This clone was detected only a few times. This rearrangement joins TRBV5-1 to TRBJ2-1; 7 bases are a match to TRBD2. The V and J ends lost 8 bases and 2 bases, in that order; junction bases with no gene match: 10. Germline V CDR1 and CDR2: SGHRS, YFSETQ. The CDR3 extends over 15 amino acids. In nucleotides, the CDR3 is TGCGCCAGTAACCTAGAGGGAGGGCCCTACAATGAGCAGTTCTTC. Translated, it gives CASNLEGGPYNEQFF.

Of note for this clone: One junction end disagrees with the germline gene, perhaps due to a read error. The chain employs TRBV7-7 and TRBJ2-3; 9 bases match TRBD1. This CDR3 contains 15 residues. Looked up from germline, CDR1 is SSHAT and CDR2 is FNYEAQ (reference sequence). The CDR3 nucleotides are TGTGCTAGCAGCTTGGCTATGACAGGGGGAGGCACGCAGTATTTT. This sequence encodes CASSLAMTGGGTQYF.

Comment on this clone: This CDR3 is also generated by other DNA sequences in the sample. The chain recombines TRBV4-2 with TRBJ2-3; 10 positions agree with TRBD1. Germline-derived CDR1 and CDR2 are LGHNA and YNFKEQ. This CDR3 spans 17 amino acids. V lost 0 bases and J lost 0; bases outside the gene matches: 3. The CDR3 DNA follows: TGTGCCAGCAGCCAAGAGTCGGGACAGGGGAGCACAGATACGCAGTATTTT. Translated: CASSQESGQGSTDTQYF.

There are a few counts of this clone. CDR3: CASSLGGDRGAFF. In DNA, the CDR3 is TGTGCCAGCAGCCTCGGTGGGGACAGAGGGGCTTTCTTT. V is TRBV16 and J is TRBJ1-1, with TRBD1 matching 7 bases. This CDR3 is 13 amino acids long. Per germline, CDR1 KGHSY and CDR2 FQNENV. J lost 11 bases, V lost 4 bases, and 10 bases had no gene match. The whole variable domain, filled in from reference TRBV16 and TRBJ1-1, reads GEEVAQTPKHLVRGEGQKAKLYCAPIKGHSYVFWYQQVLKNEFKFLISFQNENVFDETGMPKERFSAKCLPNSPCSLEIQATKLEDSAVYFCASSLGGDRGAFFGQGTRLTVV.

The chain has TRBV19 and TRBJ1-5; D might be TRBD1 (6 bases). The CDR3 length is 16 residues. V was pared by 3 bases and J by 6 bases, with 18 bases between. Germline loops: CDR1 LNHDA, CDR2 SQIVND (reference sequence). The CDR3 bases are TGTGCCAGTAGTATGAAGGGGGGGCGAAGGTCTCAGCCCCAGCATTTT. This translates into CASSMKGGRRSQPQHF.

V usage is TRBV25-1 and J usage is TRBJ1-3; D is perhaps TRBD1 (6 bases). Germline CDR1 and CDR2: MGHDK and SYGVNS. The germline V and J ends were trimmed by 6 bases and 7 bases, with 16 bases remaining between them. This CDR3 spans 14 amino acids. CDR3 sequence: CASRGNREGNTIYF. The CDR3 nucleotides are TGTGCCAGCAGAGGGAACAGGGAGGGGAACACCATATATTTT.